This record concerns one T cell receptor (beta chain) sequence. The antigen remains unidentified. The PCR had 60 Vbeta and 13 Jbeta primers. Assay used: immunoSEQ multiplex PCR; TCRdb lists only in-frame clones, some missing. The repertoire holds more than 110,000 clones, with about four fifths as singletons. These data come from a study of cytomegalovirus exposure and HLA in healthy donors. Although they were nominally healthy when sampled, donors likely had unrecorded immune exposures. The CDR3 is 17 residues long. V gave up 4 bases and J gave up 4 bases, with 22 bases separating them. Germline CDR1 and CDR2: SGHDT and YYEEEE. The study, taken as a whole, reports: The study listed roughly 160 cytomegalovirus-associated TCR beta chains.

Input material: PBMCs. The chain links TRBV5-6 to TRBJ2-3, with a tentative D call TRBD2 (6 bases). This TCR came from a man aged 25 to 45 in good health and CMV-seronegative. The CDR3 DNA reads TGTGCCAGCAGCACGCGACTAGTAGGGGTATTCGCAGATACGCAGTATTTT. Translating it yields CASSTRLVGVFADTQYF.